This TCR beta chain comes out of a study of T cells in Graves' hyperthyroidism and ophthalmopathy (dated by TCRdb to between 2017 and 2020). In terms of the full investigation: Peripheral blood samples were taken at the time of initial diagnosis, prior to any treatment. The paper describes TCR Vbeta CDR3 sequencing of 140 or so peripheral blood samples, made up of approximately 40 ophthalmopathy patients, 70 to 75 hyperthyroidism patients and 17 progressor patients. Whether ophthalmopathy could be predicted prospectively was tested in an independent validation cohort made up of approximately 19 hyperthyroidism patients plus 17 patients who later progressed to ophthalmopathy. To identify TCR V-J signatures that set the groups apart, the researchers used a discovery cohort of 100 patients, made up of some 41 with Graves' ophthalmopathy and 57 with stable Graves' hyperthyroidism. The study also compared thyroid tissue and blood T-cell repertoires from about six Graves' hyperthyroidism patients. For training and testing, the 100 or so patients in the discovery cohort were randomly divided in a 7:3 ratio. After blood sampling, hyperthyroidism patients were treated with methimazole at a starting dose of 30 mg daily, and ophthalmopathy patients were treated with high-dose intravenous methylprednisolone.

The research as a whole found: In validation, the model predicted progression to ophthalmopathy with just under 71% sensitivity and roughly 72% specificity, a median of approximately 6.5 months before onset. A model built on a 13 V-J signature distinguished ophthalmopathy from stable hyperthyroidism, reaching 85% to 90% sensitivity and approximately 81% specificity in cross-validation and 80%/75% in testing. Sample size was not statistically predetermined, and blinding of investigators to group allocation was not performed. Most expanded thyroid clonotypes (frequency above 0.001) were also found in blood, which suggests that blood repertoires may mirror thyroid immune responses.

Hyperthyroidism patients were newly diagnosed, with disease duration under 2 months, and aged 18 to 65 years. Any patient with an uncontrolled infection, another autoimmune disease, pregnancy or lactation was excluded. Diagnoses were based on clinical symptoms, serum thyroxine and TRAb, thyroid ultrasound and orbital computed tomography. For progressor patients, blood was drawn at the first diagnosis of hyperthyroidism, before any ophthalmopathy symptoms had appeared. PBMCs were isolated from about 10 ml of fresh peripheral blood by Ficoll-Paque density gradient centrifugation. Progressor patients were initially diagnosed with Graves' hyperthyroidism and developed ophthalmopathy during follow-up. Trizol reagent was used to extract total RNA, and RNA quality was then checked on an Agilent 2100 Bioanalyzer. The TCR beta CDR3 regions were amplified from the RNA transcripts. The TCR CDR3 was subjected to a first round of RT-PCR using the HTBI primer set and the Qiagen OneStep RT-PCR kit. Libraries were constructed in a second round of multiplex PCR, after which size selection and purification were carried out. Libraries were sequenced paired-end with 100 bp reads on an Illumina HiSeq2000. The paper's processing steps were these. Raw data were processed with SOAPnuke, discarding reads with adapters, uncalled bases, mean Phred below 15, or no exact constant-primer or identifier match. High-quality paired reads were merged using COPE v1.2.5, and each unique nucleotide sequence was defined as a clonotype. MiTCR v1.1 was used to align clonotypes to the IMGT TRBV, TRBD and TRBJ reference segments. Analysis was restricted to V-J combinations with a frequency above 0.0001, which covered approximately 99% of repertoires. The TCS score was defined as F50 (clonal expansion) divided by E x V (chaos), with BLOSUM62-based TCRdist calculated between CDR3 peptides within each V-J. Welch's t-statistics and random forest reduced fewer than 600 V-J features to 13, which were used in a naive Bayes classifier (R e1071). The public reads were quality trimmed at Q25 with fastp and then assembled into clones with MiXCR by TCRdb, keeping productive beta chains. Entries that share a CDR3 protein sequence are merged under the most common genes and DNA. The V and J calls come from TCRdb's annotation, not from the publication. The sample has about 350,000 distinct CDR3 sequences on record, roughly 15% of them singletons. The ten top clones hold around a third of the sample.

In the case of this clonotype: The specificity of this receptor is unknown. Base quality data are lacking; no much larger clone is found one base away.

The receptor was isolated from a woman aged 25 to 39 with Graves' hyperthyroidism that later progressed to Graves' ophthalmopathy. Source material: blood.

The nucleotide sequence reads as follows: TGTGCCAGCAGCTTCTGGGGTCAGGGAGCTTACGAGCAGTACTTC. Translated, this is CASSFWGQGAYEQYF. The chain links TRBV5-5 with TRBJ2-7, with a tentative D call of TRBD1 or TRBD2, each matching 5 bases. The CDR3 contains 15 residues, cysteine and phenylalanine counted. Of all the DNA, just the CDR3 is kept, 45 bases in frame from base 1. The junction carries 16 bases between V and J, which are trimmed by 2 bases and 4 bases respectively. The germline V gene (reference sequence) sets CDR1 to SGHKS and CDR2 to YYEKEE.